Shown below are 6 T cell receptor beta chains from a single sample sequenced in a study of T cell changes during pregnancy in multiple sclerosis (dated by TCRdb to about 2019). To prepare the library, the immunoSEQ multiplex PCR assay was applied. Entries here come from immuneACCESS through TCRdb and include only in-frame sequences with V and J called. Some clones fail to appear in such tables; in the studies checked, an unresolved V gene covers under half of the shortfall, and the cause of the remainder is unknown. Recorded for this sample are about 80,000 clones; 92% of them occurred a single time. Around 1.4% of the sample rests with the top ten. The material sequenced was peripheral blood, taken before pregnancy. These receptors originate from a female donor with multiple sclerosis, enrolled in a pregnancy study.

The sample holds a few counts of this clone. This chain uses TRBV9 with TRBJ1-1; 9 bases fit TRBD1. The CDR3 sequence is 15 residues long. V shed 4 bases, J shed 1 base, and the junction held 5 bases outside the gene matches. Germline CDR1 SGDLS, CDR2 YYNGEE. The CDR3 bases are TGTGCCAGCAGCACGCCGGACAGGGGGAACACTGAAGCTTTCTTT. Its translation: CASSTPDRGNTEAFF.

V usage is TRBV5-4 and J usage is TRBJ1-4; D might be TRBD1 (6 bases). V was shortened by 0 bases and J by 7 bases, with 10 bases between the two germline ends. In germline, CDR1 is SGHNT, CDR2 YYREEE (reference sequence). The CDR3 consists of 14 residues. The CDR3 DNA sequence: TGTGCCAGCAGCTTGGACAGAGGGGGTGAAAAACTGTTTTTT. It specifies CASSLDRGGEKLFF.

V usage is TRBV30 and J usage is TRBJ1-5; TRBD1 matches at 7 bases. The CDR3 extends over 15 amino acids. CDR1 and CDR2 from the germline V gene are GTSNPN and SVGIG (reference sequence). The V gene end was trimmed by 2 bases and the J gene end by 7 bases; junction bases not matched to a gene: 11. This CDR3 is CAWSTQGQVGQPQHF. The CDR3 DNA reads TGTGCCTGGAGTACCCAAGGACAGGTTGGCCAGCCCCAGCATTTT.

DNA for the CDR3: TGCGCCAGCAGCCCCGAGGTCCCGGGACAGGGCTCCTCACCCCTCCACTTT. Encoded protein: CASSPEVPGQGSSPLHF. This chain connects TRBV5-1 to TRBJ1-6; 9 nucleotides agree with TRBD1. CDR3 length: 17 amino acids. The ends lost 4 bases at V and 10 bases at J; junction bases unmatched: 15. The V gene's germline CDR1 is SGHRS and CDR2 YFSETQ.

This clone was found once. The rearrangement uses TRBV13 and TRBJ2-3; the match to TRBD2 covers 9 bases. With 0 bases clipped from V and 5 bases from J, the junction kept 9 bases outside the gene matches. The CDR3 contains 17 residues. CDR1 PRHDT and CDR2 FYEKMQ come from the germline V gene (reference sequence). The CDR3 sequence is CASSLGRGGGAEDTQYF. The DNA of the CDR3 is TGTGCCAGCAGCTTAGGCCGGGGCGGGGGGGCCGAAGATACGCAGTATTTT.

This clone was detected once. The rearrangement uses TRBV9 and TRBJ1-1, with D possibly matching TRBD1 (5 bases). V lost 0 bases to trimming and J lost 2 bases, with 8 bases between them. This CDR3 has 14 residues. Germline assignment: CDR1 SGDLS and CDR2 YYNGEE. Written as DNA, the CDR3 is TGTGCCAGCAGCGTAGGGGGCATCAACACTGAAGCTTTCTTT. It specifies CASSVGGINTEAFF. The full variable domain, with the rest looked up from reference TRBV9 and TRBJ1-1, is DSGVTQTPKHLITATGQRVTLRCSPRSGDLSVYWYQQSLDQGLQFLIQYYNGEERAKGNILERFSAQQFPDLHSELNLSSLELGDSALYFCASSVGGINTEAFFGQGTRLTVV.